The 26 T cell receptor beta chains given below trace back to one sample, sequenced in a study of T-cell reconstitution after alpha-beta-depleted transplantation in children (dated by TCRdb to the mid-2010s). Receptor libraries were prepared by PCR. For sequencing, an Illumina HiSeq 2500 was employed. Molecular barcoding was employed in the preparation of TCR libraries, with unique molecular identifiers being used to normalize TCRbeta repertoire quantification. Using fastp trimming at Q25 and MiXCR clonotype assembly, TCRdb reanalyzed the public sequencing data and kept in-frame beta chains. A single entry per CDR3 protein holds the most common genes and DNA from its merged rows. The sample yields about 300,000 distinct CDR3 sequences; over 9.5% were counted once. The ten largest clones capture less than 9% of the sample. The sample's treatment or condition label is to be understood as: allogeneic hematopoietic cell transplantation with graft depleted of TCRalphabeta T cells and CD19 B cells.

The specimen comprised PBMCs, sampled before TCRalphabeta/CD19-depleted stem cell transplant. The receptors here all came from a boy in the first two years of life with acute myeloid leukemia, due to receive a stem cell transplant.

This clonotype has a count of ten or more. The rearrangement uses TRBV7-9 and TRBJ2-7; D is possibly TRBD1 (6 bases). This CDR3 region has 14 residues. Looked up from germline, CDR1 is SEHNR and CDR2 is FQNEAQ (reference sequence). The ends were cut back, 1 base at V and 0 bases at J, with 7 bases in the middle. The CDR3 DNA follows: TGTGCCAGCAGCTTAGGGACAGACTCCTACGAGCAGTACTTC. As protein: CASSLGTDSYEQYF. Supplemented by reference TRBV7-9 and TRBJ2-7, the full variable domain reads DTGVSQNPRHKITKRGQNVTFRCDPISEHNRLYWYRQTLGQGPEFLTYFQNEAQLEKSRLLSDRFSAERPKGSFSTLEIQRTEQGDSAMYLCASSLGTDSYEQYFGPGTRLTVT.

This clonotype was detected many times. The chain joins TRBV11-2 to TRBJ2-2, with 8 bases aligning to TRBD1. This CDR3 comprises 15 residues. Trimming cost V 4 bases and J 4 bases; bases outside gene matches: 5. Germline CDR1 reads SGHAT; CDR2 reads FQNNGV. The DNA for the CDR3 is TGTGCCAGCAGCTACCGGACAGGGCCCACCGGGGAGCTGTTTTTT. Protein product: CASSYRTGPTGELFF.

This chain links TRBV9 with TRBJ2-3, with TRBD1 matching over 8 bases. This CDR3 is built from 15 residues. V shed 4 bases, J shed 6 bases, and the junction held 10 bases outside the gene matches. Germline lookup yields CDR1 SGDLS and CDR2 YYNGEE. CDR3 coding DNA: TGTGCCAGCAGCCCACCAACAGGGGGTTTCGATACGCAGTATTTT. Its translation is CASSPPTGGFDTQYF.

This clonotype was counted ten times or more. This chain joins TRBV3-1 and TRBJ2-1; D unclear. Trimming cost V 4 bases and J 5 bases, with 12 bases left between them. Germline V gene lookup returns CDR1 LGHDT and CDR2 YNNKEL (reference sequence). This CDR3 spans 14 amino acids. CDR3 nucleotides: TGTGCCAGCAGCCCTTACTCGAACCACAATGAGCAGTTCTTC. This codes for CASSPYSNHNEQFF.

The table lists this clonotype with a few counts. The chain has TRBV7-8 and TRBJ2-3; 12 bases are shared with TRBD2. There are 18 residues in the CDR3. CDR1 is SGHVS and CDR2 is FQNEAQ in the germline V gene. V lost 2 bases to trimming and J lost 2 bases; unmatched junction nucleotides: 8. CDR3 sequence reads: CASSLRRLAGATTDTQYF. CDR3 DNA: TGTGCCAGCAGCTTACGCCGACTAGCGGGGGCGACCACAGATACGCAGTATTTT. Full variable domain (rest looked up from reference TRBV7-8 and TRBJ2-3): GAGVSQSPRYKVAKRGQDVALRCDPISGHVSLFWYQQALGQGPEFLTYFQNEAQLDKSGLPSDRFFAERPEGSVSTLKIQRTQQEDSAVYLCASSLRRLAGATTDTQYFGPGTRLTVL.

Ten or more counts support this clonotype. The chain recombines TRBV28 with TRBJ1-2; the D gene is possibly TRBD1 (6 bases). CDR1 is MDHEN and CDR2 is SYDVKM in the germline V gene. Trimming pared 7 bases from V and 6 bases from J, leaving 21 bases between. The CDR3 totals 15 residues. DNA for the CDR3: TGTGCCAGCACCCAATCACTGGGGGCGAGTGATGGCTACACCTTC. Protein product: CASTQSLGASDGYTF.

The V and J genes are TRBV29-1 and TRBJ2-1; D is perhaps TRBD2 (6 bases). The CDR3 is 16 amino acids. The V end lost 1 base, the J end lost 11 bases, and 24 bases lay between the germline ends. Germline loops: CDR1 SQVTM, CDR2 ANQGSEA. The CDR3 region is CSVEVGGFGPWIQQFF. The CDR3 DNA is TGCAGCGTTGAAGTAGGAGGGTTTGGCCCTTGGATCCAGCAGTTCTTC.

There are a few counts of this clonotype. The chain employs TRBV20-1 and TRBJ1-2; weak D call: TRBD1 (6 bases). The germline V gene encodes CDR1 DFQATT and CDR2 SNEGSKA (reference sequence). V shed 5 bases and J shed 2 bases, with 21 bases lying between them. CDR3 length: 16 amino acids. The chain's CDR3 is CSAYRAGALLNYGYTF. CDR3 nucleotide sequence: TGCAGTGCTTATCGAGCGGGGGCCCTACTCAACTATGGCTACACCTTC.

This rearrangement joins TRBV29-1 to TRBJ2-5, with TRBD1 matching 7 bases. This CDR3 contains 13 residues. Unmatched junction bases numbered 3, after V lost 3 bases and J lost 2 bases. Germline V gene sequence: CDR1 SQVTM, CDR2 ANQGSEA. The CDR3 coding sequence is TGCAGCGTTGATAGGGGACAGCAAGAGACCCAGTACTTC. Its protein is CSVDRGQQETQYF.

This clonotype is a singleton in its sample. It may be a read error: a sequence one base away is much more abundant. This rearrangement joins TRBV5-1 to TRBJ1-5, with 8 bases that match TRBD1. The CDR3 contains 14 residues. CDR1 and CDR2 from the germline V gene are SGHRS and YFSETQ. The junction had 8 bases not matched to a gene; V was cut back by 4 bases and J by 8 bases. CDR3 sequence (DNA): TGCGCCAGCAGCCCTTCAGGGGGCTTGGAGCCCCAGCATTTT. Its protein product is CASSPSGGLEPQHF.

In regard to this clonotype: A single base separates this from a much larger clone, so it may be a read error. The chain uses TRBV7-9 and TRBJ2-4; D is unresolved. Germline assignment: CDR1 SEHNR and CDR2 FQNEAQ (reference sequence). The CDR3 loop spans 14 amino acids. V was cut by 2 bases and J by 6 bases, with 11 bases left in between. CDR3 nucleotides: TGTGCCAGCAGCTTATGGACGAGATTAAACATTCAGTACTTC. Its translation: CASSLWTRLNIQYF.

The table lists this clonotype with many counts. This chain links TRBV14 with TRBJ1-4, with a tentative D call TRBD1 (5 bases). Trimming removed 0 bases from V and 0 bases from J, with 11 bases in between. The CDR3 covers 17 residues. Germline V gives CDR1 SGHDN, CDR2 FVKESK. CDR3 loop: CASSQDRGTATNEKLFF. The CDR3, as DNA: TGTGCCAGCAGCCAAGACCGGGGGACGGCAACTAATGAAAAACTGTTTTTT.

As to this clonotype: A much bigger clone sits one base away, suggesting this may be a read error. The rearrangement joins TRBV29-1 to TRBJ2-1, with TRBD1 identical over 8 bases. Germline assignment: CDR1 SQVTM and CDR2 ANQGSEA. The CDR3 runs to 10 residues. For the CDR3, the DNA is TGCAGCGTCTACAGGGGGGAGCAGGTCTTC. Its protein is CSVYRGEQVF.

The V call is TRBV7-2, the J call TRBJ2-7, with TRBD1 matching 10 bases. Germline CDR1 SGHTA, CDR2 FQGNSA. V trimming: 5 bases; J trimming: 4 bases; junction bases outside the gene matches: 8. This CDR3 comprises 15 residues. Written as DNA, the CDR3 is TGTGCCAGCAGCGTCGACAGGGGGCGAGTGTACGAGCAGTACTTC. Amino acid sequence: CASSVDRGRVYEQYF. Full variable domain (outside the CDR3, taken from reference TRBV7-2 and TRBJ2-7): GAGVSQSPSNKVTEKGKDVELRCDPISGHTALYWYRQSLGQGLEFLIYFQGNSAPDKSGLPSDRFSAERTGGSVSTLTIQRTQQEDSAVYLCASSVDRGRVYEQYFGPGTRLTVT.

This clonotype was detected ten times or more. The chain is built from TRBV6-6 and TRBJ2-3; D is undetermined. The CDR3 is made up of 12 amino acids. Trimming left V 2 bases short and J 6 bases short, with 6 bases between. Per germline, CDR1 MNHNY and CDR2 SVGAGI (reference sequence). CDR3 residues: CASSYGSDTQYF. Here the CDR3 DNA reads TGTGCCAGCAGTTACGGGTCGGATACGCAGTATTTT.

There are a few counts of this clonotype. This chain joins TRBV19 and TRBJ1-2, with a weak D call TRBD1 (5 bases). This CDR3 is 13 amino acids long. Germline V gene lookup returns CDR1 LNHDA and CDR2 SQIVND (reference sequence). Trimming shortened V by 10 bases and J by 3 bases, and 15 bases separated the two germline ends. CDR3 sequence reads: CATHGDLDYGYTF. DNA of the CDR3: TGTGCCACCCACGGGGACCTGGACTATGGCTACACCTTC. Drawing the rest from reference TRBV19 and TRBJ1-2, the complete variable domain is DGGITQSPKYLFRKEGQNVTLSCEQNLNHDAMYWYRQDPGQGLRLIYYSQIVNDFQKGDIAEGYSVSREKKESFPLTVTSAQKNPTAFYLCATHGDLDYGYTFGSGTRLTVV.

The genes are TRBV7-9 and TRBJ1-1; tentatively, D is TRBD1 (5 bases). CDR1 and CDR2 from the germline V gene are SEHNR and FQNEAQ (reference sequence). There are 14 residues in the CDR3. Trimming shortened V by 5 bases and J by 0 bases, and 10 bases separated the two germline ends. The CDR3 protein is CASSPRAMNTEAFF. CDR3 nucleotides: TGTGCCAGCAGCCCCAGGGCCATGAACACTGAAGCTTTCTTT.

The V call is TRBV7-9, the J call TRBJ1-6, with a weak D call TRBD1 (6 bases). The ends were cut back, 3 bases at V and 8 bases at J, with 11 bases in the middle. CDR1 and CDR2 from the germline V gene are SEHNR and FQNEAQ (reference sequence). This CDR3 comprises 14 residues. CDR3 bases: TGTGCCAGCAGCTTGACAGGCTCCCATTCACCCCTCCACTTT. It codes for CASSLTGSHSPLHF.

This clonotype appeared many times. The chain joins TRBV28 to TRBJ1-3; D is possibly TRBD1 (5 bases). This CDR3 spans 14 amino acids. Germline values: CDR1 MDHEN, CDR2 SYDVKM. V shed 5 bases and J shed 3 bases, with 11 bases lying between them. This chain's CDR3 is CASSPDSYGNTIYF. The CDR3 bases are TGTGCCAGCAGTCCCGACAGTTATGGAAACACCATATATTTT.

This clonotype was found a few times. This chain uses TRBV4-2 with TRBJ2-1, with 11 nucleotides matching TRBD2. The V and J ends lost 0 bases and 7 bases, in that order; junction bases with no gene match: 11. Germline assignment: CDR1 LGHNA and CDR2 YNFKEQ. CDR3 length equals 18 residues. CDR3 sequence reads: CASSQDRASGRSRNEQFF. CDR3 sequence (DNA): TGTGCCAGCAGCCAAGATCGGGCTAGCGGGAGGTCTAGGAATGAGCAGTTCTTC.

This clonotype was seen ten or more times. The CDR3 protein is CASSEGGGSGRTDTQYF. In DNA, the CDR3 is TGTGCCAGTAGTGAAGGCGGGGGCAGCGGGAGGACCGATACGCAGTATTTT. The chain couples TRBV19 to TRBJ2-3; 9 nucleotides agree with TRBD2. Germline assignment: CDR1 LNHDA and CDR2 SQIVND (reference sequence). There are 17 residues in the CDR3. J was trimmed by 6 bases and V by 5 bases; bases with no gene match: 15.

A note on this clonotype: A read error may explain this, as a much larger clone is one base away. This chain joins TRBV12-3 or TRBV12-4 and TRBJ1-5; D may be TRBD1 (5 bases). With 5 bases removed from V and 6 bases from J, the gap between germline ends came to 26 bases. The CDR3 sequence is 18 residues long. The CDR3 DNA is TGTGCCAGCAGTCGATGGGACTCCCTCGTTGGGGGAACTCAGCCCCAGCATTTT. This translates into CASSRWDSLVGGTQPQHF.

This clonotype showed up many times. The CDR3 region is CASSQGLDGNEQYF. The CDR3 nucleotides are TGCGCCAGCAGCCAGGGACTAGATGGTAACGAGCAGTACTTC. The chain combines TRBV5-1 with TRBJ2-7, with 8 bases identical to TRBD2. The CDR3 runs 14 residues. Germline CDR1 SGHRS, CDR2 YFSETQ. With 4 bases clipped from V and 5 bases from J, the junction kept 8 bases outside the gene matches. The full variable domain, rest sourced from reference TRBV5-1 and TRBJ2-7, is KAGVTQTPRYLIKTRGQQVTLSCSPISGHRSVSWYQQTPGQGLQFLFEYFSETQRNKGNFPGRFSGRQFSNSRSEMNVSTLELGDSALYLCASSQGLDGNEQYFGPGTRLTVT.

In this sample, this clonotype turned up many times. The rearrangement joins TRBV5-5 to TRBJ1-3, with D unclear. The CDR3 has 15 amino acids. Germline assignment: CDR1 SGHKS and CDR2 YYEKEE (reference sequence). Trimming cost V 0 bases and J 0 bases, with 7 bases left between them. Written as DNA, the CDR3 is TGTGCCAGCAGCTTGGACAGAAGCTCTGGAAACACCATATATTTT. This gives the protein CASSLDRSSGNTIYF.

About this clonotype itself: Given a much more abundant clone one base away, this may be a read error. The J gene is TRBJ1-3, the V gene TRBV18; D unresolved. The CDR3 is 14 amino acids. Germline V gives CDR1 KGHSH, CDR2 LQKENI. CDR3 DNA sequence: TGTGCCAGCTCACCAAGGTCAGCTGGAAAAACCATATATTTT. Amino acids: CASSPRSAGKTIYF.

J is TRBJ2-5 and V is TRBV27, with 7 bases identical to TRBD1. The germline gives CDR1 MNHEY, CDR2 SMNVEV (reference sequence). Losses at the gene ends were 6 bases for V and 2 bases for J; bases not matched to a gene: 6. The CDR3 runs 14 residues. Written as DNA, the CDR3 is TGTGCCAGCAGCGGGTGGGACAGTCAAGAGACCCAGTACTTC. It is translated as CASSGWDSQETQYF.